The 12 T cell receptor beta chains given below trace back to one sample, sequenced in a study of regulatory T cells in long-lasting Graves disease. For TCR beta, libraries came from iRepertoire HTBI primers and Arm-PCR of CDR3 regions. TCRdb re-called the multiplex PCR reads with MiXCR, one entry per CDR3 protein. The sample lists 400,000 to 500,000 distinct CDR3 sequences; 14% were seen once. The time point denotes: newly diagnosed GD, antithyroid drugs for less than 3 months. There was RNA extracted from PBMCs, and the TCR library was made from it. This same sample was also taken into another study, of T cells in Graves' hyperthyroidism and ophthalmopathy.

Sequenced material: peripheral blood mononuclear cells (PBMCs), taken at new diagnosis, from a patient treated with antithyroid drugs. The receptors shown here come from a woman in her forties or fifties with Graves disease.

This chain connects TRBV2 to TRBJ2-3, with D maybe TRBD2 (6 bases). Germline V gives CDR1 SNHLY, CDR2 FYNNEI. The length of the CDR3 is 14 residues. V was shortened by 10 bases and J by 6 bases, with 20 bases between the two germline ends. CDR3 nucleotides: TGTGCCAACGGCCGGGACTTACCCAGGGATACGCAGTATTTT. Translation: CANGRDLPRDTQYF.

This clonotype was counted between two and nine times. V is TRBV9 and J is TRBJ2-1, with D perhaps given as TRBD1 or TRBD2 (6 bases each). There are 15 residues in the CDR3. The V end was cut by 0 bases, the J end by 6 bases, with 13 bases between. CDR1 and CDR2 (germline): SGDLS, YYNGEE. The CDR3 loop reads CASSVDGGPPNEQFF. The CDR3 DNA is TGTGCCAGCAGCGTAGACGGGGGCCCGCCCAATGAGCAGTTCTTC.

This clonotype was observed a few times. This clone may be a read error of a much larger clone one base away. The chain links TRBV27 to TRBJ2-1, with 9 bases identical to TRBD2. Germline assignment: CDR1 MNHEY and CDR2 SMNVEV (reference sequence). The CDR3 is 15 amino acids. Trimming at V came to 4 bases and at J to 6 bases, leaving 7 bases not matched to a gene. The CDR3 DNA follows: TGTGCCAGCAGTTCGTCGTCGGGACTAGCCAATGAGCAGTTCTTC. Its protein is CASSSSSGLANEQFF.

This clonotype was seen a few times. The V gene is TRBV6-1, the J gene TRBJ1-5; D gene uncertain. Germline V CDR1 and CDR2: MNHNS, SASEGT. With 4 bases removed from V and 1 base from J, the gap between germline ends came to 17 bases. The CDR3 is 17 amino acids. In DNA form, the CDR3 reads TGTGCCAGCAGTGTACTATGGGGAAGGAGCAGCAATCAGCCCCAGCATTTT. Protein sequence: CASSVLWGRSSNQPQHF.

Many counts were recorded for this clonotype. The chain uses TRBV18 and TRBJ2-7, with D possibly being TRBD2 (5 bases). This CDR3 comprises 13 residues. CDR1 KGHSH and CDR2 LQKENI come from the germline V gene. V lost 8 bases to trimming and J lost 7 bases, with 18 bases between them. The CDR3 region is CASSFTGGGEQYF. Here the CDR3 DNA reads TGTGCCAGCAGTTTCACGGGCGGAGGAGAGCAGTACTTC.

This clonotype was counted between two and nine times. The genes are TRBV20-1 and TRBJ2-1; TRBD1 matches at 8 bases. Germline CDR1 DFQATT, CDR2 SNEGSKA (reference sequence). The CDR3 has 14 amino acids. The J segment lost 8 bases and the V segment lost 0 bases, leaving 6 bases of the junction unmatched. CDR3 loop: CSARDPQGADEQFF. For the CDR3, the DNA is TGCAGTGCTAGAGATCCGCAGGGGGCCGATGAGCAGTTCTTC.

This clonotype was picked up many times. The CDR3 DNA reads TGTGCCACCAGTGATTTTGGGCATCAGCCCCAGCATTTT. Its translation: CATSDFGHQPQHF. The chain is built from TRBV24-1 and TRBJ1-5, with D hard to call. The V gene lost 1 base and the J gene lost 5 bases, with 5 bases spanning the gap. Germline loops: CDR1 KGHDR, CDR2 SFDVKD. CDR3 length: 13 residues.

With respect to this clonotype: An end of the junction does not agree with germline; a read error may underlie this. CDR3 in amino acids: CASSFGRRENTEAFF. For the CDR3, the DNA is TGTGCCAGCAGCTTCGGCCGGAGGGAGAACACTGAAGCTTTCTTT. The genes are TRBV5-1 and TRBJ1-1, with D hard to call. Germline CDR1 is SGHRS and CDR2 is YFSETQ. The CDR3 covers 15 residues.

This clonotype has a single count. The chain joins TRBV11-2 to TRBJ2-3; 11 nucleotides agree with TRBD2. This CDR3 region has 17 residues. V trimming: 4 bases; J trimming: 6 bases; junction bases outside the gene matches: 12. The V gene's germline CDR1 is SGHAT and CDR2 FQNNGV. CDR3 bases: TGTGCCAGCAGCTCCCCGGTAGCGGGAGGGGTTTTGGATACGCAGTATTTT. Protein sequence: CASSSPVAGGVLDTQYF.

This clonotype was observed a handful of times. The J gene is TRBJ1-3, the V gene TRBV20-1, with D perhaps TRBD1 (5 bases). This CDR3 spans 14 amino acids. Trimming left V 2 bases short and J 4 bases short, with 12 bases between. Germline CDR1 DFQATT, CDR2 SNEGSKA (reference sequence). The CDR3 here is CSARSRVGGNTIYF. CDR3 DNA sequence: TGCAGTGCTAGATCCAGGGTGGGAGGAAACACCATATATTTT.

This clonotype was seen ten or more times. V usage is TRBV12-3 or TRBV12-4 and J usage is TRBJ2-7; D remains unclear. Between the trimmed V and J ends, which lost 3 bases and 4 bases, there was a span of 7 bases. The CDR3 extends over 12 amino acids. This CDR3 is CASSFGQYEQYF. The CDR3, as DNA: TGTGCCAGCAGTTTTGGGCAATACGAGCAGTACTTC.

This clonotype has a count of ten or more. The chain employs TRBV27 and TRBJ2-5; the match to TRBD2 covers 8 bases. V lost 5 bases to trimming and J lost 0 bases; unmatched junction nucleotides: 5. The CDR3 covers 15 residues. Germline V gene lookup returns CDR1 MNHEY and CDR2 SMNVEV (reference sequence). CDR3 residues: CASSLTSANQETQYF. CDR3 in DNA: TGTGCCAGCAGTCTGACTAGCGCCAACCAAGAGACCCAGTACTTC.